This T cell receptor beta chain stems from a study of blood T cell repertoires in COVID-19. Per the authors' pipeline: Amplification of reference gene primers provided the estimated nucleated cell counts. TCRdb's table, derived via immunoSEQ multiplex PCR, lists solely in-frame clones and lacks some. The D gene and trimming were derived from the DNA, and the V and J assignments and clone size from that table. The sample yields some 300,000 clones, roughly 89% seen once. Germline V lookup: CDR1 SGHAT, CDR2 FQNNGV. Trimming pared 1 base from V and 3 bases from J, leaving 7 bases between. This CDR3 is built from 13 residues.

The sequenced material came from PBMCs or T cells enriched from blood (not recorded which). The chain recombines TRBV11-2 with TRBJ2-7; no reliable D call. The clonotype comes from a young woman with acute COVID-19. CDR3 region: CASSLATGYEQYF. CDR3 DNA sequence: TGTGCCAGCAGCTTAGCTACTGGCTACGAGCAGTACTTC.